These 23 T cell receptor beta chains originate from one sample sequenced in a study of neoadjuvant nivolumab and ipilimumab in lung cancer. The table came from immunoSEQ multiplex PCR; TCRdb's copy has only in-frame clones and leaves some out. This table holds fewer than 20,000 clones, around three quarters found once. This sample comprised tumor tissue, obtained after neoadjuvant nivolumab, alone or with ipilimumab, at or shortly before surgery. Receptors were obtained from an adult with non-small cell lung cancer.

CDR3 DNA sequence: TGTGCCAGCAGCACCTATTGGAACAGGGGGGACTCTGGGGCCAACGTCCTGACTTTC. Translated: CASSTYWNRGDSGANVLTF. The rearrangement joins TRBV5-6 to TRBJ2-6; TRBD1 matches 8 bases. The CDR3 runs to 19 residues. Looked up from germline, CDR1 is SGHDT and CDR2 is YYEEEE. V lost 4 bases, J lost 0 bases, and 12 bases stayed unmatched. The variable domain in full, with the rest retrieved from reference TRBV5-6 and TRBJ2-6, is DAGVTQSPTHLIKTRGQQVTLRCSPKSGHDTVSWYQQALGQGPQFIFQYYEEEERQRGNFPDRFSGHQFPNYSSELNVNALLLGDSALYLCASSTYWNRGDSGANVLTFGAGSRLTVL.

This chain uses TRBV7-2 with TRBJ2-3; D tentatively fits TRBD1 or TRBD2 (5 bases each). CDR3 size: 16 residues. V dropped 2 bases and J dropped 1 base, with 13 bases sitting between them. CDR1 and CDR2 from the germline V gene are SGHTA and FQGNSA. CDR3 sequence reads: CASSLKGTSRTDTQYF. CDR3 bases: TGTGCCAGCAGCTTAAAAGGGACCTCACGCACAGATACGCAGTATTTT.

This rearrangement joins TRBV10-3 to TRBJ2-7, with D uncertain. The CDR3 spans 9 residues. CDR1 is ENHRY, CDR2 SYGVKD, per germline. The germline V and J ends were trimmed by 8 bases and 6 bases, with 5 bases remaining between them. CDR3 in DNA: TGTGCCATCTGGTCCGAGCAGTACTTC. Its protein is CAIWSEQYF.

This chain links TRBV7-9 with TRBJ1-4; unclear D gene. The CDR3 consists of 14 residues. CDR1 is SEHNR, CDR2 FQNEAQ, per germline (reference sequence). V lost 3 bases and J lost 8, with 13 bases in between. The CDR3 coding sequence is TGTGCCAGCAGCTTCGGTTCTGTTGGGGAAAAACTGTTTTTT. This translates into CASSFGSVGEKLFF.

Only a few counts were recorded for this clone. The chain combines TRBV2 with TRBJ1-5; 7 nucleotides agree with TRBD1. Germline V CDR1 and CDR2: SNHLY, FYNNEI. The trim removed 4 bases at V and 3 bases at J, leaving 6 bases unmatched. CDR3 size: 15 residues. The DNA of the CDR3 is TGTGCCAGCAGTGGACAGGGACAGTCCAATCAGCCCCAGCATTTT. It yields the protein CASSGQGQSNQPQHF.

This sequence joins TRBV4-3 and TRBJ2-7; D is possibly TRBD1 or TRBD2 (5 bases each). Per germline, CDR1 LGHNA and CDR2 YSLEER. This CDR3 contains 16 residues. Between the trimmed V and J ends, which lost 0 bases and 7 bases, there was a span of 19 bases. CDR3: CASSQDPGQGASEQYF. CDR3 nucleotide sequence: TGCGCCAGCAGCCAAGATCCAGGGCAGGGAGCAAGTGAGCAGTACTTC.

The genes are TRBV2 and TRBJ1-3, with a weak D call TRBD1 (6 bases). Trimming took off 4 bases at V and 1 base at J, with 8 bases between the two ends. The CDR3 loop spans 14 amino acids. CDR1 and CDR2 from the germline V gene are SNHLY and FYNNEI. This CDR3 is CASSGTGSGNTIYF. The CDR3 DNA is TGTGCCAGCAGTGGTACAGGGTCTGGAAACACCATATATTTT. The full variable domain, in which reference TRBV2 and TRBJ1-3 provide the parts outside the CDR3, is EPEVTQTPSHQVTQMGQEVILRCVPISNHLYFYWYRQILGQKVEFLVSFYNNEISEKSEIFDDQFSVERPDGSNFTLKIRSTKLEDSAMYFCASSGTGSGNTIYFGEGSWLTVV.

J is TRBJ1-2 and V is TRBV30; tentatively, D is TRBD1 (6 bases). Germline V lookup: CDR1 GTSNPN, CDR2 SVGIG (reference sequence). With 2 bases removed from V and 6 bases from J, the gap between germline ends came to 10 bases. This CDR3 is built from 12 residues. CDR3 in DNA: TGTGCCTGGAGTCAGGGGAGGGATGGCTACACCTTC. The encoded protein is CAWSQGRDGYTF.

The chain combines TRBV29-1 with TRBJ1-2; D gene uncertain. The V gene's germline CDR1 is SQVTM and CDR2 ANQGSEA. V lost 0 bases to trimming and J lost 5 bases, with 10 bases between them. The CDR3 spans 13 residues. DNA for the CDR3: TGCAGCGTTGAAGAGGCGACATATTATGGCTACACCTTC. Translated: CSVEEATYYGYTF.

V gene TRBV30 combines with J gene TRBJ1-4; no clear D gene. There are 12 residues in the CDR3. Per the germline V gene, CDR1 is GTSNPN and CDR2 is SVGIG (reference sequence). V lost 1 base, J lost 5 bases, and 5 bases lay in between. Written as DNA, the CDR3 is TGTGCCTGGAGTGAGAAAAATGAAAAACTGTTTTTT. Amino acid sequence: CAWSEKNEKLFF.

V is TRBV5-1 and J is TRBJ1-4; 7 bases match TRBD1. The ends lost 4 bases at V and 0 bases at J; junction bases unmatched: 6. Germline CDR1 SGHRS, CDR2 YFSETQ. CDR3 length: 16 residues. The CDR3 sequence is CASSDLTGTTNEKLFF. The CDR3 nucleotides are TGCGCCAGCAGCGACTTGACAGGGACAACTAATGAAAAACTGTTTTTT.

This rearrangement joins TRBV30 to TRBJ1-1; D is ambiguous. Between the trimmed V and J ends, which lost 3 bases and 8 bases, there was a span of 10 bases. Germline values: CDR1 GTSNPN, CDR2 SVGIG (reference sequence). The CDR3 is made up of 11 amino acids. Written as DNA, the CDR3 is TGTGCCTGGAGCCTTGGCTTCGAAGCTTTCTTT. Translated: CAWSLGFEAFF. The entire variable domain, with the rest obtained from reference TRBV30 and TRBJ1-1, is as follows: SQTIHQWPATLVQPVGSPLSLECTVEGTSNPNLYWYRQAAGRGLQLLFYSVGIGQISSEVPQNLSASRPQDRQFILSSKKLLLSDSGFYLCAWSLGFEAFFGQGTRLTVV.

The gene calls are TRBV19 and TRBJ2-2; D remains unclear. V lost 3 bases and J lost 2, with 13 bases in between. CDR3 length: 16 residues. Germline-derived CDR1 and CDR2 are LNHDA and SQIVND (reference sequence). The CDR3 loop is CASSINLRANTGELFF. The CDR3 DNA sequence: TGTGCCAGTAGTATTAATCTCAGAGCAAACACCGGGGAGCTGTTTTTT. The whole variable domain, filled in from reference TRBV19 and TRBJ2-2, reads DGGITQSPKYLFRKEGQNVTLSCEQNLNHDAMYWYRQDPGQGLRLIYYSQIVNDFQKGDIAEGYSVSREKKESFPLTVTSAQKNPTAFYLCASSINLRANTGELFFGEGSRLTVL.

The chain joins TRBV7-2 to TRBJ1-4, with 11 bases identical to TRBD1. Unmatched junction bases numbered 1, after V lost 1 base and J lost 0 bases. CDR1 and CDR2 from the germline V gene are SGHTA and FQGNSA. This CDR3 has 17 amino acids. DNA for the CDR3: TGTGCCAGCAGCTTAGTGGGACAGGGGGCAACTAATGAAAAACTGTTTTTT. Amino acid sequence: CASSLVGQGATNEKLFF.

This clone was found once. This chain uses TRBV10-3 with TRBJ1-1; tentative D call: TRBD1 (5 bases). The CDR3 runs to 13 residues. V was shortened by 11 bases and J by 0 bases, with 13 bases between the two germline ends. Looked up from germline, CDR1 is ENHRY and CDR2 is SYGVKD. The chain's CDR3 is CAVAQGLNTEAFF. In DNA form, the CDR3 reads TGTGCCGTCGCCCAGGGACTGAACACTGAAGCTTTCTTT.

The chain has TRBV9 and TRBJ1-1; 8 bases line up with TRBD1. Germline V gene lookup returns CDR1 SGDLS and CDR2 YYNGEE. The CDR3 runs to 16 residues. The V segment lost 4 bases and the J segment 4 bases; nucleotides outside the gene matches: 12. The CDR3 coding sequence is TGTGCCAGCAGCACAAACTCCAGGGGGCGGAGCACTGAAGCTTTCTTT. This translates into CASSTNSRGRSTEAFF.

The chain is built from TRBV28 and TRBJ1-2, with TRBD1 matching over 9 bases. V gave up 6 bases and J gave up 2 bases; unmatched junction bases: 7. The CDR3 covers 15 residues. In germline, CDR1 is MDHEN, CDR2 SYDVKM. The CDR3 nucleotides read TGTGCCAGCAGCTCGACCGGGACAGGGAACTATGGCTACACCTTC. Residues: CASSSTGTGNYGYTF.

The chain employs TRBV27 and TRBJ1-6; no definite D call. The V gene lost 7 bases and the J gene lost 9 bases, with 16 bases spanning the gap. This CDR3 has 14 residues. The germline V gene has CDR1 MNHEY and CDR2 SMNVEV (reference sequence). The CDR3 DNA sequence: TGTGCCAGCACCCCCGGCCCCCGGTCTTCACCCCTCCACTTT. This encodes CASTPGPRSSPLHF.

CDR3 sequence: CAWSASRGATNEKLFF. The CDR3 coding sequence is TGTGCCTGGAGTGCTTCGAGGGGGGCAACTAATGAAAAACTGTTTTTT. The rearrangement links TRBV30 to TRBJ1-4; a weak D match, TRBD1 (6 bases). Germline CDR1 is GTSNPN and CDR2 is SVGIG (reference sequence). This CDR3 contains 16 residues. Trimming shortened V by 1 base and J by 0 bases, and 12 bases separated the two germline ends.

This chain uses TRBV5-4 with TRBJ2-7; D could derive from TRBD1 or TRBD2 (5 bases each). The ends were cut back, 4 bases at V and 7 bases at J, with 9 bases in the middle. Germline lookup yields CDR1 SGHNT and CDR2 YYREEE (reference sequence). The CDR3 has 11 residues. In DNA form, the CDR3 reads TGTGCCAGCAGCCAGAGGGGAGAGCAGTACTTC. This gives the protein CASSQRGEQYF.

This clone occurred a few times. The gene calls are TRBV28 and TRBJ2-2, with D uncertain. Germline V gene sequence: CDR1 MDHEN, CDR2 SYDVKM. The ends were cut back, 4 bases at V and 6 bases at J, with 3 bases in the middle. The CDR3 length is 11 residues. CDR3 in DNA: TGTGCCAGCAGTTGGCCCGGGGAGCTGTTTTTT. Translation: CASSWPGELFF.

The chain couples TRBV2 to TRBJ2-3; weak D call: TRBD1 (6 bases). CDR1 SNHLY and CDR2 FYNNEI come from the germline V gene. V was pared by 7 bases and J by 6 bases, with 14 bases between. The CDR3 covers 13 residues. The CDR3 bases are TGTGCCAGCACAGGGGTTAAAACGGATACGCAGTATTTT. This translates into CASTGVKTDTQYF.

The gene calls are TRBV7-2 and TRBJ1-5; D unclear. Trimming removed 3 bases from V and 4 bases from J, with 10 bases in between. The CDR3 extends over 14 amino acids. In germline, CDR1 is SGHTA, CDR2 FQGNSA. CDR3 region: CASSFGSTNQPQHF. The CDR3 region has the DNA TGTGCCAGCAGCTTTGGGTCGACTAATCAGCCCCAGCATTTT.